This T cell receptor beta chain comes out of a study of blood T cell repertoires in COVID-19. On the study more broadly: Collection of acute and convalescent COVID-19 samples took place in the United States, Italy and Spain. PBMCs, B-cell-depleted T cells, or T cells provided the cDNA or gDNA that made up the material.

Original processing methods: How many nucleated cells were present was estimated from reference gene primer amplification. Only in-frame clones appear in the TCRdb table, and some are missing; sequencing was by immunoSEQ multiplex PCR. The D gene and trimming were derived from the DNA, and the V and J assignments and clone size from that table. The table lists about 200,000 clones, more than 70% of them singletons. Trimming took 6 bases from V and 5 from J; bases not matched to a gene: 3. The germline V gene encodes CDR1 MNHEY and CDR2 SVGAGI. This CDR3 has 13 amino acids. V usage is TRBV6-5 and J usage is TRBJ1-1; 10 bases line up with TRBD1. What was sequenced was peripheral blood. This TCR derives from a man aged 40-50 years with active or convalescent COVID-19. The CDR3 reads CASRDRGVTEAFF. The DNA for the CDR3 is TGTGCCAGCAGGGACAGGGGGGTTACTGAAGCTTTCTTT.